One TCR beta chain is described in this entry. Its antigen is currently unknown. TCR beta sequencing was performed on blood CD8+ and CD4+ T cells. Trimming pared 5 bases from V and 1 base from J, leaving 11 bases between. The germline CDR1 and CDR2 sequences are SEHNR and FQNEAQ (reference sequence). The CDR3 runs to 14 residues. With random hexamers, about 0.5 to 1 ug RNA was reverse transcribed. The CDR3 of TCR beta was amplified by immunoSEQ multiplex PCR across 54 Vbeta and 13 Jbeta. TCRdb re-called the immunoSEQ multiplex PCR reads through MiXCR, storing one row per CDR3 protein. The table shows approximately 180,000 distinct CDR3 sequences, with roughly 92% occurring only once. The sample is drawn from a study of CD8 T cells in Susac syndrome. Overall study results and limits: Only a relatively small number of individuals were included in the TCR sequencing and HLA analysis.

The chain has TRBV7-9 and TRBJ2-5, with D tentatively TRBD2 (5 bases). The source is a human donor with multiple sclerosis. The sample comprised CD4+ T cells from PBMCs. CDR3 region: CASSSGVSQETQYF. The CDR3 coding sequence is TGTGCCAGCAGCAGCGGTGTTAGCCAAGAGACCCAGTACTTC.